What follows are 3 T cell receptor beta chains derived from one specimen sequenced in a study of response to subunit inactivated influenza vaccine. MiXCR, applied by TCRdb to the RT-PCR reads, yields one record per CDR3 protein. The sample lists 700,000 to 900,000 distinct CDR3 sequences; 21% were seen once. The specimen comprised PBMCs from blood, sampled roughly 5 days after vaccination. These TCRs come from a man aged 50 or older who received an inactivated influenza vaccine.

This clonotype was seen a handful of times. The gene calls are TRBV6-1 and TRBJ2-5, with 9 nucleotides matching TRBD2. In germline, CDR1 is MNHNS, CDR2 SASEGT. This CDR3 spans 16 amino acids. The V gene end was trimmed by 6 bases and the J gene end by 3 bases; junction bases not matched to a gene: 11. CDR3 bases: TGTGCCAGCAGCGACGAGGCGCTAGCGGGAAAAGAGACCCAGTACTTC. Amino acids: CASSDEALAGKETQYF.

This clonotype appeared many times. This chain uses TRBV12-3 or TRBV12-4 with TRBJ2-1, with TRBD1 identical over 9 bases. CDR3 size: 15 residues. V trimming: 3 bases; J trimming: 9 bases; junction bases outside the gene matches: 9. CDR3 in amino acids: CASSLGTGWLSEQFF. Here the CDR3 DNA reads TGTGCCAGCAGTTTGGGGACAGGGTGGTTAAGTGAGCAGTTCTTC.

This clonotype has only a few counts. J is TRBJ1-6 and V is TRBV7-9, with 8 nucleotides matching TRBD1. J lost 8 bases, V lost 5 bases, and 8 bases had no gene match. The CDR3 loop spans 15 amino acids. The germline gives CDR1 SEHNR, CDR2 FQNEAQ (reference sequence). CDR3 coding DNA: TGTGCCAGCAGCCCCGGGACAGGTTATGATTCACCCCTCCACTTT. Translating it yields CASSPGTGYDSPLHF.